This T cell receptor (beta chain) was retrieved from a study of beta chain features in type 1 diabetes (dated by TCRdb to the late 2010s). In the study overall: Mean age, gender distribution, total cell number and subset yield did not differ between patients and healthy donors. A total of around 100 million sorted cells were examined across all samples, and RNA yield correlated strongly with the number of cells per subset. In the study, TCRB repertoires of sorted circulating CD4+ T cell subsets from recently diagnosed type 1 diabetes patients were compared with those of matched healthy donors. Whereas all 28 donors provided naive and central memory subsets, regulatory and stem cell-like memory subsets were isolated from just 8 patients and roughly 8 healthy donors. Study-wide conclusions, independent of this receptor: Sequencing cDNA rather than genomic DNA could over-represent highly expressing activated cells, although activation and CD3 levels did not differ between groups. Type 1 diabetes patients showed a moderate but significant shortening of TCRB CDR3 length in all four CD4+ subsets. PCR might favor shorter templates, but patient and control samples were amplified and corrected together, so any skew would affect both groups equally. At VDJ recombination sites, type 1 diabetes patients had fewer insertions and more deleted nucleotides, which implies abnormalities in thymic rearrangement. Naive, central memory and regulatory TCRB repertoires appeared to be more alike among patients than among healthy donors. Because small numbers of individuals were included in the HLA sub-analyses, any influence of HLA type on TCRB rearrangement was left unresolved.

Each donor gave one peripheral blood draw, averaging approximately 0.11 L, which was collected into heparinised tubes. Using a panel that included CD45RO, CCR7, CD25, CD127, CD95 and CD27, naive, central memory, regulatory and stem cell-like memory CD4+ T cells were sorted on a BD FACSAria II. Every sorted population had a purity above 95%. Right away, PBMCs were isolated by Lymphoprep density gradient centrifugation and were stained directly, with no culture step. Samples were stained and sorted in pairs, with one healthy donor and one patient per experiment, so that batch effects were minimized. The entire amount of isolated RNA was reverse transcribed using the High Capacity cDNA Reverse Transcription Kit, so the sequenced TCRB transcripts were expressed ones. Deep immunoSEQ sequencing was applied to naive, central memory and regulatory T cell samples, giving an average of around 4 million total reads per sample. Sorted cells were lysed in RLT buffer, and RNA was extracted using DNase-treated RNeasy Micro or Mini kits according to cell number. To prevent cross-contamination, each cell subset was processed individually, whereas patient and healthy donor samples were processed jointly. The immunoSEQ multiplex PCR was used to amplify TCRB sequences from cDNA, yielding 87-bp fragments that span the CDR3 region. Sequencing of the amplicons was done on the Illumina HiSeq platform. The study's own analysis went as follows. Synthetic template baselines were used to correct PCR bias computationally, reads within Hamming distance 2 were collapsed, and singletons that could not be merged were discarded. Reads were aligned against IMGT to assign V, D and J genes, CDR3 length and insertions or deletions at six rearrangement sites. Within each subset, clonotype counts were normalized to sorted cell number, and only after that were true diversity and Gini coefficients computed with the tcR R package. The overlap coefficient, calculated on TCRB nucleotide sequences, was used to quantify repertoire sharing. Out-of-frame TCRB sequences from naive cells were analyzed as a proxy for the pre-selection repertoire. As stored in TCRdb, this immuneACCESS dataset retains in-frame rearrangements with V and J assigned. A fraction of the clones does not appear; measured against another copy, unresolved V genes explain less than half of the discrepancy, and the remainder lacks a known reason. V, J and clone size were drawn from that table, and D and trimming were deduced from the DNA. The sample yields about 330,000 clones; approximately 10% were counted once. The top ten clones comprise about 0.014% of the sample.

CDR1 and CDR2, per the germline V gene, are SGHTA and FQGTGA. V has 6 bases trimmed and J has 9 bases trimmed; junction bases matching no gene number 6. From the cysteine through the phenylalanine, the CDR3 covers 14 amino acids. CDR3 DNA is the only sequence kept; it has 42 bases, read in frame from the first base. As to this clone: This clone's antigen is unknown. No base qualities exist here, and no much larger clone lies one base off it.

This sequence uses TRBV7-3 and TRBJ2-1; 12 bases in the middle match TRBD1. This clonotype was obtained from a woman aged 25 to 39 in good health. Sample: naive CD4+ T cells from blood. Interpreted using the paper, the cell subset or site label stands for: true naive CD4+ T cells. The sequenced DNA is TGTGCCAGCAGTCCGGGACAGGGGGCTGGTGAGCAGTTCTTC. This encodes CASSPGQGAGEQFF.